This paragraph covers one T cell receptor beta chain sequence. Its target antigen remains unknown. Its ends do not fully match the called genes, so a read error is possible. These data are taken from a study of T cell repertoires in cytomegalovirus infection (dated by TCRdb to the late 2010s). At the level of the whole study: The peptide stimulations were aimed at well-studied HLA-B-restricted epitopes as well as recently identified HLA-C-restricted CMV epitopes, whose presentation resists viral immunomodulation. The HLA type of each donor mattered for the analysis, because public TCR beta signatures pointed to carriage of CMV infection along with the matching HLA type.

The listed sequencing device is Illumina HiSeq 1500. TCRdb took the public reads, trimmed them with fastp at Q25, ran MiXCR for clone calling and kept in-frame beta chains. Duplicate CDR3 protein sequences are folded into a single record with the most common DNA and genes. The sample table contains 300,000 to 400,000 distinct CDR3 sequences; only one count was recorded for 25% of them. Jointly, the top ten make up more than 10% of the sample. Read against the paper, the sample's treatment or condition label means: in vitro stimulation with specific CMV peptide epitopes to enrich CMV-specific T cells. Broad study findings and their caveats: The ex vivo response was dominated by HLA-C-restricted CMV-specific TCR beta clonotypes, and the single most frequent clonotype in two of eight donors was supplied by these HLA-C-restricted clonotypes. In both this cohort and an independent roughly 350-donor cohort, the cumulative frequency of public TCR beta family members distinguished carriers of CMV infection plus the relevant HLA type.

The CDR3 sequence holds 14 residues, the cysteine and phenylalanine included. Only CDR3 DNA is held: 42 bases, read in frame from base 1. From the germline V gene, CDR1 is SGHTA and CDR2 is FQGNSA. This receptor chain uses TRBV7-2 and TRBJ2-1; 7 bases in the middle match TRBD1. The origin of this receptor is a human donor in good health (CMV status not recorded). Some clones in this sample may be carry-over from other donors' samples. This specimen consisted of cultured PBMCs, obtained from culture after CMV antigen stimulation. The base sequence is TGTGCCGGCAGCTTACCAGGGGGCTACAATGAGCAGTTCTTC. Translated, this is CAGSLPGGYNEQFF.